This entry is about one T cell receptor beta chain. What it recognizes is unknown. Use of 60 Vbeta and 13 Jbeta primers characterized the PCR. The assay was immunoSEQ multiplex PCR, and TCRdb's table has in-frame clones only and misses some. Its table lists around 110,000 clones. This CDR3 is 16 amino acids long. CDR1 is SGHAT and CDR2 is FQDESV in the germline V gene (reference sequence). V shed 1 base and J shed 1 base, with 13 bases lying between them. This sample was included in a study of cytomegalovirus exposure and HLA in healthy donors. Overall study results and limits: Later work found that TCR association rates differed between HLA loci; DRB1 had the most and HLA-C the fewest.

The sample comprised PBMCs. This receptor was obtained from a man aged 30-40 years in good health and CMV-seronegative. This sequence joins TRBV11-1 and TRBJ2-5; TRBD1 might be the D (5 bases). The CDR3 nucleotides are TGTGCCAGCAGCTTAGGAGTAGGGGCCCTCCAAGAGACCCAGTACTTC. Translated: CASSLGVGALQETQYF.